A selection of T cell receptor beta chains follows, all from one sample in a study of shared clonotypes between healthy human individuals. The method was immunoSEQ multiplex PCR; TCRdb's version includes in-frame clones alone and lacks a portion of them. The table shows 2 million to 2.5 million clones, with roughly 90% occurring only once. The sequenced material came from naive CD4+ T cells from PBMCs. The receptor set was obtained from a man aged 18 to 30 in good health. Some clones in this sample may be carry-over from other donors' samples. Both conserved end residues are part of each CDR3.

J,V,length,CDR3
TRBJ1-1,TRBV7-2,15,CASSLEVRANTEAFF
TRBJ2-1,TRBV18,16,CASSPGLAGSYNEQFF
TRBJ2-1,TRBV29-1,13,CSVVGRAYNEQFF
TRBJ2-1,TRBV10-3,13,CAIRDRAQNEQFF
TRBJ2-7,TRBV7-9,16,CASSSLSGRTVSEQYF
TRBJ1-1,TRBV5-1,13,CASSLRGDTEAFF
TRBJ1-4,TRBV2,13,CASSTGTGEKLFF
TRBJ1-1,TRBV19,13,CASQRQGVTEAFF
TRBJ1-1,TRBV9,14,CASSSRDRPEGAFF
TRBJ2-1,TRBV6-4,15,CASSELAGLYNEQFF
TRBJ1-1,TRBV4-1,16,CASSQEAAGGGTEAFF
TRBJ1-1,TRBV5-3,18,CARSLGRRTGGIVTEAFF
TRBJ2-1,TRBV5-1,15,CASSLGGTGYNEQFF
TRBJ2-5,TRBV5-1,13,CASSAGTGETQYF
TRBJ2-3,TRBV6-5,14,CASSFPGTSGTQYF
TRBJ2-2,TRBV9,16,CASSVGASGSTGELFF
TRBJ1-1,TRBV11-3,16,CASSLRIDTLNTEAFF
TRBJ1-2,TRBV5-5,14,CASSLGQGNYGYTF
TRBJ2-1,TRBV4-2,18,CASSPGTSAFRAYNEQFF
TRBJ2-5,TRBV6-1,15,CASSEDRRGGETQYF
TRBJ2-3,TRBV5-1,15,CASSLAGLGTDTQYF
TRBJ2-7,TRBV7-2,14,CASSLQGSSYEQYF
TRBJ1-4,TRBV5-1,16,CASSLGGKRGGEKLFF
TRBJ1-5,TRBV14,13,CASSQPGWQPQHF
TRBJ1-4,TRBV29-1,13,CSVAQGFNEKLFF
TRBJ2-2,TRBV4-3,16,CASSPRSGMNTGELFF
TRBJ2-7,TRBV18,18,CASSSSGTSGYSSYEQYF
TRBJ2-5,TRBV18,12,CASSPRGETQYF
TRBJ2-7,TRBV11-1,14,CASGSGRVPYEQYF
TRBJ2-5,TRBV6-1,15,CASSEAGNLLETQYF
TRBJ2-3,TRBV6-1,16,CASSVGLAGGTDTQYF
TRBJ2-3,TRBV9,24,CASSVAGFGGQGSRKGPPTDTQYF
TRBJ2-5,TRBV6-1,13,CARRPKQGETQYF
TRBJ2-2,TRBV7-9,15,CASSPWGGSTGELFF
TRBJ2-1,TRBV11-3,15,CASSLEGGISGFQFF
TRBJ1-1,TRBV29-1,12,CSGDRGGTEAFF
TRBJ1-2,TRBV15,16,CATSSAGGARIYGYTF